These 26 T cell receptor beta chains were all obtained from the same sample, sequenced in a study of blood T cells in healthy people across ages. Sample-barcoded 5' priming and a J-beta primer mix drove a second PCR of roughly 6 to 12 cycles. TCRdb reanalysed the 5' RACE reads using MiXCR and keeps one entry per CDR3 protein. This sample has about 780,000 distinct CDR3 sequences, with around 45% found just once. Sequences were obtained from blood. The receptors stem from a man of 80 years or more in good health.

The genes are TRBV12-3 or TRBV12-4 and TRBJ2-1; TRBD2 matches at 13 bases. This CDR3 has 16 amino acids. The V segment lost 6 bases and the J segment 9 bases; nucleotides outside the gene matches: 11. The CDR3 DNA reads TGTGCCAGCAGCCTGGGACTAGCGGGACAGGGGGGTGAGCAGTTCTTC. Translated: CASSLGLAGQGGEQFF.

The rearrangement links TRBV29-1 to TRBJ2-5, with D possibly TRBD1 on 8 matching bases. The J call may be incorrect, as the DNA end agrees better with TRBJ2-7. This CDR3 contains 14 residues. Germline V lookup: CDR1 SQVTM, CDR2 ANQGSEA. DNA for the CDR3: TGCAGCGTTGAAGAAGTAAACAGGGGGGGCGAGCAGTACTTC. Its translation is CSVEEVNRGGEQYF.

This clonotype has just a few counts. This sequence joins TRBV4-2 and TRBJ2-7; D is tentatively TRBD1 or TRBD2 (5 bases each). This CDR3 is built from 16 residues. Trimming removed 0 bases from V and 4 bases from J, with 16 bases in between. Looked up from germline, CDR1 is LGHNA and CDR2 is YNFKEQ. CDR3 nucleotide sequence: TGTGCCAGCAGCCAAGACCTCCGGGACCTGGGGTACGAGCAGTACTTC. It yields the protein CASSQDLRDLGYEQYF.

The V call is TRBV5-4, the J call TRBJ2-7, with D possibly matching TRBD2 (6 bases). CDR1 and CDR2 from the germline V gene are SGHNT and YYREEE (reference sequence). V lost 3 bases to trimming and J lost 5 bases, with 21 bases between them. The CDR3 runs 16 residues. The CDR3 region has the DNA TGTGCCAGCAGCTCGGAGAGGGGACTCGTAGGGGACGAGCAGTACTTC. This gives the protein CASSSERGLVGDEQYF. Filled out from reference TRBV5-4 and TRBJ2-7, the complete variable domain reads ETGVTQSPTHLIKTRGQQVTLRCSSQSGHNTVSWYQQALGQGPQFIFQYYREEENGRGNFPPRFSGLQFPNYSSELNVNALELDDSALYLCASSSERGLVGDEQYFGPGTRLTVT.

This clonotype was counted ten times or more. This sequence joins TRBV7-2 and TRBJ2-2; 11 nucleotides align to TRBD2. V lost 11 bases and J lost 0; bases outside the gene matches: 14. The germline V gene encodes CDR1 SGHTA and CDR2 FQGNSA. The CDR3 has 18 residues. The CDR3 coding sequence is TGTGCCCTCCACACGGTAGCGGGAGGGCCTTCGAACACCGGGGAGCTGTTTTTT. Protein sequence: CALHTVAGGPSNTGELFF.

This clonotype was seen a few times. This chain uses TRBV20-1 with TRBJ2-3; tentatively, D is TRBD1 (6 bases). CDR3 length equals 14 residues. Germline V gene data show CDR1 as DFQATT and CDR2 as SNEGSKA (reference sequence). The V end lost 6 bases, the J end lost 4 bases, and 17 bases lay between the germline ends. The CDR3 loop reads CSAKNRERADTQYF. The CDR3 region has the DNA TGCAGTGCAAAGAACAGGGAGAGGGCAGATACGCAGTATTTT.

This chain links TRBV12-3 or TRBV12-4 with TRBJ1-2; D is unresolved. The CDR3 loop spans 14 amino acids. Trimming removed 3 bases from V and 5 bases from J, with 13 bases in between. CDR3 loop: CASSLGRSVYGYTF. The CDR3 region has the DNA TGTGCCAGCAGTTTGGGTCGGTCCGTGTATGGCTACACCTTC.

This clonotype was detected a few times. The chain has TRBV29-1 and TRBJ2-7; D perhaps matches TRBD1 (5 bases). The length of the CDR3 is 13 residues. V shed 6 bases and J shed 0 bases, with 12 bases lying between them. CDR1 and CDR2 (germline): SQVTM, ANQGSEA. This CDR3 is CSVLRQSSYEQYF. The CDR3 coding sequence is TGCAGCGTCTTAAGACAGAGCTCCTACGAGCAGTACTTC.

The CDR3 reads CASRGDRSNEKLFF. The CDR3 nucleotides read TGTGCCAGCAGGGGTGACAGGAGTAATGAAAAACTGTTTTTT. The V call is TRBV28, the J call TRBJ1-4; a possible D gene is TRBD1 (6 bases). CDR3 length: 14 amino acids. The germline V gene encodes CDR1 MDHEN and CDR2 SYDVKM. The V end was cut by 6 bases, the J end by 4 bases, with 12 bases between.

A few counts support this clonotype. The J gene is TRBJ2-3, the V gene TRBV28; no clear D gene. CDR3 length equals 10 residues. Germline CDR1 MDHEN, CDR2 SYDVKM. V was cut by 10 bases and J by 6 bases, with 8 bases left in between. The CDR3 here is CATYWDTQYF. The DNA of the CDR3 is TGTGCCACCTACTGGGATACGCAGTATTTT.

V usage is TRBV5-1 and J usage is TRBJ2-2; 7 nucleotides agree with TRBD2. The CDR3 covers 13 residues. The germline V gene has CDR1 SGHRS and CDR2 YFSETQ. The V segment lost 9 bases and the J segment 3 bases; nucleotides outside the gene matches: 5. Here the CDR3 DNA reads TGCGCCACCCACCGGGGGGACACCGGGGAGCTGTTTTTT. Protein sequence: CATHRGDTGELFF.

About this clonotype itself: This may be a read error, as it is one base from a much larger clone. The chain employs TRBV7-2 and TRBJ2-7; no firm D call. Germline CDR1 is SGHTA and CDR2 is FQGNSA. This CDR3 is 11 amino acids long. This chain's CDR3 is CACSVTYEQYF. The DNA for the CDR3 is TGTGCCTGCAGCGTCACCTACGAGCAGTACTTC.

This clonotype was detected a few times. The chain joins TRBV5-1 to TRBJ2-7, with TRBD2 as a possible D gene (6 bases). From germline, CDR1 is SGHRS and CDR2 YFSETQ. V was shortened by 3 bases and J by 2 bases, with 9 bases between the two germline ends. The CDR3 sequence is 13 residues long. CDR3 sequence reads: CASSSQRAYEQYF. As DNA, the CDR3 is TGCGCCAGCAGCTCCCAGCGGGCCTACGAGCAGTACTTC.

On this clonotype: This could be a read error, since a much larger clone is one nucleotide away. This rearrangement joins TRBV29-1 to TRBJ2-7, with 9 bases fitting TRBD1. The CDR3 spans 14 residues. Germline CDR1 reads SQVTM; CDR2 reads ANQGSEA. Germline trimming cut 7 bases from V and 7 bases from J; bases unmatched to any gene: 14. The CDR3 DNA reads TGCAGCGCCTCCGGGACAGGGTCGTACAATGAGCAGTACTTC. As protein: CSASGTGSYNEQYF.

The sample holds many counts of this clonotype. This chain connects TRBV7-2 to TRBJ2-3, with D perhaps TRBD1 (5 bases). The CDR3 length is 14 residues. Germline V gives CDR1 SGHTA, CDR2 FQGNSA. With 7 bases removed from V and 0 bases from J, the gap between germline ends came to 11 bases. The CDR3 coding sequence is TGTGCCAGCAATACAGGCCGTAGCACAGATACGCAGTATTTT. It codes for CASNTGRSTDTQYF.

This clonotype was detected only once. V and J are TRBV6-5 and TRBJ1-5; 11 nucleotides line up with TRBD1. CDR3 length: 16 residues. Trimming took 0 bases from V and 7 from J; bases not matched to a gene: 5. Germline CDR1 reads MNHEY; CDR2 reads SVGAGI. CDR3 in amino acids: CASSYSSGDRGQPQHF. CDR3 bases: TGTGCCAGCAGTTACTCGAGTGGGGACAGGGGGCAGCCCCAGCATTTT.

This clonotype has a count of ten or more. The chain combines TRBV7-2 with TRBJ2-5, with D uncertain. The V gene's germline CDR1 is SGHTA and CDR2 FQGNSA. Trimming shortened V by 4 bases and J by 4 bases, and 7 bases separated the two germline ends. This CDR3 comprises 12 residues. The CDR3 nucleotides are TGTGCCAGCAGCTCCCAGACAGAGACCCAGTACTTC. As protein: CASSSQTETQYF. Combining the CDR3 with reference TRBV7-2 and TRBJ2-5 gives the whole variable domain GAGVSQSPSNKVTEKGKDVELRCDPISGHTALYWYRQSLGQGLEFLIYFQGNSAPDKSGLPSDRFSAERTGGSVSTLTIQRTQQEDSAVYLCASSSQTETQYFGPGTRLLVL.

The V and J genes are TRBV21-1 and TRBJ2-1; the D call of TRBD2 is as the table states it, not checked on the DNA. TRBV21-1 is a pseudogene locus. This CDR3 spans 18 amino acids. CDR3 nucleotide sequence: TGTGCCAGCAGAATGATTTCCTACCGGGACTCAAACGTAATGAGGAAGTTCTTC. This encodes CASRMISYRDSNVMRKFF.

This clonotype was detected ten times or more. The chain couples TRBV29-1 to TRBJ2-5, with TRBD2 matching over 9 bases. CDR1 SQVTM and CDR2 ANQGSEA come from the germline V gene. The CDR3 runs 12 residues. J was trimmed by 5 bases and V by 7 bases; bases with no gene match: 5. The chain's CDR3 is CSAIAGEETQYF. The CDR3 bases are TGCAGCGCTATAGCGGGAGAGGAGACCCAGTACTTC. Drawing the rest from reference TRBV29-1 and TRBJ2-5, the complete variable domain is SAVISQKPSRDICQRGTSLTIQCQVDSQVTMMFWYRQQPGQSLTLIATANQGSEATYESGFVIDKFPISRPNLTFSTLTVSNMSPEDSSIYLCSAIAGEETQYFGPGTRLLVL.

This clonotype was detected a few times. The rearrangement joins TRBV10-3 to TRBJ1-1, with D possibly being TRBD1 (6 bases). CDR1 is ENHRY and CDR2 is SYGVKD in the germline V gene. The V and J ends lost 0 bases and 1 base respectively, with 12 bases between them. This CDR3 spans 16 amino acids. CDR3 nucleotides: TGTGCCATCAGTGAGTCTACAGGGCGGAGGAACACTGAAGCTTTCTTT. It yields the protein CAISESTGRRNTEAFF.

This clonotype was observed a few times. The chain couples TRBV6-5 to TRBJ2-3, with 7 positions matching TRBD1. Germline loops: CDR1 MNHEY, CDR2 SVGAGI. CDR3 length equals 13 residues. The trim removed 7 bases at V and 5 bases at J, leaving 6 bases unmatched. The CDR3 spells CASTTSGGDTQYF. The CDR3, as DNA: TGTGCCAGCACCACGTCAGGGGGAGATACGCAGTATTTT.

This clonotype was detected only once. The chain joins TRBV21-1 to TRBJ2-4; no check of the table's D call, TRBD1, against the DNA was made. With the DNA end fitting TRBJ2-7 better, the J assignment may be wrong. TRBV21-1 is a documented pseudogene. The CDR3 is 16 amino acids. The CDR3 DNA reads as TGTGCCAGCAGCACCAATTCCGGGACAGGGATCTACGAGCAGTACTTC. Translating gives CASSTNSGTGIYEQYF.

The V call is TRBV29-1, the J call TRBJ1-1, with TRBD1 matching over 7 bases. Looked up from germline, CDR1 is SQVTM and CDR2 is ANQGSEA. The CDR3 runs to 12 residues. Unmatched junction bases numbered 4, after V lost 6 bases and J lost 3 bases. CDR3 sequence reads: CSVTGLDTEAFF. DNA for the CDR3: TGCAGCGTGACAGGGTTGGACACTGAAGCTTTCTTT.

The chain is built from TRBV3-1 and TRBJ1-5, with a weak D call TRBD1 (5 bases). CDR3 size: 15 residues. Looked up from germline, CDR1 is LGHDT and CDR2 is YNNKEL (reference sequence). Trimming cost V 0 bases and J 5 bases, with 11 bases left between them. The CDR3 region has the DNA TGTGCCAGCAGCCAAGAGGGGACGCCTCATCAGCCCCAGCATTTT. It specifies CASSQEGTPHQPQHF. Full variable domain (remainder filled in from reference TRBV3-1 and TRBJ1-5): DTAVSQTPKYLVTQMGNDKSIKCEQNLGHDTMYWYKQDSKKFLKIMFSYNNKELIINETVPNRFSPKSPDKAHLNLHINSLELGDSAVYFCASSQEGTPHQPQHFGDGTRLSIL.

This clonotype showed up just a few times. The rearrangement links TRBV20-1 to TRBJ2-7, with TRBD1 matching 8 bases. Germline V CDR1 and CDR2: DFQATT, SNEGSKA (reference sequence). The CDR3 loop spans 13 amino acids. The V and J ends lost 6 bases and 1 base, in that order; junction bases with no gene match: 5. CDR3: CSATQGASYEQYF. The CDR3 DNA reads TGCAGTGCGACTCAGGGGGCGTCCTACGAGCAGTACTTC.

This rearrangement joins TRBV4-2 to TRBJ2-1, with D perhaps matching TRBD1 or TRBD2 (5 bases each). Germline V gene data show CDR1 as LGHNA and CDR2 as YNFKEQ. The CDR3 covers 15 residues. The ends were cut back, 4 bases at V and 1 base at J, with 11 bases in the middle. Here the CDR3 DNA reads TGTGCCAGCAGCCGCCGGGGCCCTTCCTACAATGAGCAGTTCTTC. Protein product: CASSRRGPSYNEQFF.